A selection of T cell receptor beta chains follows, all from one sample in a study of cytomegalovirus exposure and HLA in healthy donors. TCRdb's copy holds only in-frame clones and misses some; the assay was immunoSEQ multiplex PCR. Of approximately 110,000 clones in the sample, 60% to 85% were seen once. Sequencing was done on a sample of PBMCs. These receptors originate from a middle-aged man in good health and CMV-seronegative. The CDR3 runs from the conserved cysteine through the conserved F or W. Each record gives: CDR3 DNA, CDR3 protein, D gene, clone size, J gene, V gene. D genes are given only for firm matches. Size is stated for part of the rows, as once, few or many counts, or as a class when the clone is expanded.

CDR3nt: TGTGCCAGCAGTCCCCTTACAGTTTCACCCCTCCACTTT
CDR3aa: CASSPLTVSPLHF
d_gene: NA
abundance: NA
j_gene: TRBJ1-6
v_gene: TRBV6-5

CDR3nt: TGTGCCAGTAGTGGCCTCAGGGATGAGCAGTTCTTC
CDR3aa: CASSGLRDEQFF
d_gene: NA
abundance: NA
j_gene: TRBJ2-1
v_gene: TRBV19

CDR3nt: TGCAGCGTATCCGGACAGGGGGGCTATGGCTACACCTTC
CDR3aa: CSVSGQGGYGYTF
d_gene: TRBD1
abundance: NA
j_gene: TRBJ1-2
v_gene: TRBV29-1

CDR3nt: TGTGCCAGTAGCCATGGACGAAGGGGACTGTACGAGCAGTACTTC
CDR3aa: CASSHGRRGLYEQYF
d_gene: NA
abundance: NA
j_gene: TRBJ2-7
v_gene: TRBV19

CDR3nt: TGCGCCAGCAGCCAAGATCCCACCGGGACAGGGGTGGTGCTTGAGCAGTTCTTC
CDR3aa: CASSQDPTGTGVVLEQFF
d_gene: TRBD1
abundance: NA
j_gene: TRBJ2-1
v_gene: TRBV4-3

CDR3nt: TGCGCCAGCAGCCGAGATAGAAATGAGCAGTTCTTC
CDR3aa: CASSRDRNEQFF
d_gene: NA
abundance: NA
j_gene: TRBJ2-1
v_gene: TRBV4-3

CDR3nt: TGCGCCAGCAGTGCCCCAGGCTCTAATGAAAAACTGTTTTTT
CDR3aa: CASSAPGSNEKLFF
d_gene: NA
abundance: NA
j_gene: TRBJ1-4
v_gene: TRBV10-1

CDR3nt: TGTGCCAGCAGCTTAAAAGGGCAGGGGAACACCGGGGAGCTGTTTTTT
CDR3aa: CASSLKGQGNTGELFF
d_gene: NA
abundance: NA
j_gene: TRBJ2-2
v_gene: TRBV7-2

CDR3nt: TGTGCCAGCAGCTTAGAGGGGTTGCTTGCCTACGAGCAGTACTTC
CDR3aa: CASSLEGLLAYEQYF
d_gene: NA
abundance: NA
j_gene: TRBJ2-7
v_gene: TRBV7-9

CDR3nt: TGTGCCAGCTCACAGGACAGGGAAGCTGAAGCTTTCTTT
CDR3aa: CASSQDREAEAFF
d_gene: TRBD1
abundance: few
j_gene: TRBJ1-1
v_gene: TRBV18

CDR3nt: TGCGCCAGCAGCTTGGAACAGGGGGGGGGCTACACCTTC
CDR3aa: CASSLEQGGGYTF
d_gene: TRBD1
abundance: NA
j_gene: TRBJ1-2
v_gene: TRBV5-1

CDR3nt: TGTGCCAGCAGTTTACCCCAAGGGGCGTTTCTCTACAATGAGCAGTTCTTC
CDR3aa: CASSLPQGAFLYNEQFF
d_gene: NA
abundance: NA
j_gene: TRBJ2-1
v_gene: TRBV27

CDR3nt: TGCGCCAGCAGCCTCGGGGGACAGGGGGTTAGCGGGGAGCTGTTTTTT
CDR3aa: CASSLGGQGVSGELFF
d_gene: TRBD1
abundance: NA
j_gene: TRBJ2-2
v_gene: TRBV4-1

CDR3nt: TGTGCCAGCAGCTTCCTACCGACAGGGAGAGGGGGGAATGAGCAGTTCTTC
CDR3aa: CASSFLPTGRGGNEQFF
d_gene: NA
abundance: NA
j_gene: TRBJ2-1
v_gene: TRBV7-9

CDR3nt: TGTGCCAGCAGCGTAGCGGTGGACAGGCCCCAATCCGGGGAGCTGTTTTTT
CDR3aa: CASSVAVDRPQSGELFF
d_gene: TRBD1
abundance: NA
j_gene: TRBJ2-2
v_gene: TRBV9

CDR3nt: TGTGCCAGCAGCTTCGGGACAGGGGTCGCGAATGAGCAGTTCTTC
CDR3aa: CASSFGTGVANEQFF
d_gene: TRBD1
abundance: NA
j_gene: TRBJ2-1
v_gene: TRBV7-7

CDR3nt: TGCGCCAGCAGCCCTCTCGGGGGTGAAGCTTTCTTT
CDR3aa: CASSPLGGEAFF
d_gene: NA
abundance: NA
j_gene: TRBJ1-1
v_gene: TRBV4-1

CDR3nt: TGTGCCAGCAGTGACAGCGGGACAGGGGTATATGGCTACACCTTC
CDR3aa: CASSDSGTGVYGYTF
d_gene: TRBD1
abundance: NA
j_gene: TRBJ1-2
v_gene: TRBV6-4

CDR3nt: TGTGCCAGCAGCGTCGGGGGACAGTCGAACACCGGGGAGCTGTTTTTT
CDR3aa: CASSVGGQSNTGELFF
d_gene: NA
abundance: few
j_gene: TRBJ2-2
v_gene: TRBV9

CDR3nt: TGTGCCAGCAGTATGGTTGCAGAAACCTATGGCTACACCTTC
CDR3aa: CASSMVAETYGYTF
d_gene: NA
abundance: NA
j_gene: TRBJ1-2
v_gene: TRBV6-5

CDR3nt: TGTGCCATCAGTACAGCATGGGGGACAGGGGGCCTGGGATCTGGAAACACCATATATTTT
CDR3aa: CAISTAWGTGGLGSGNTIYF
d_gene: TRBD1
abundance: NA
j_gene: TRBJ1-3
v_gene: TRBV10-3

CDR3nt: TGTGCCAGCAGCGCCAGCGGGGGGGCAGGCGATGAGCAGTTCTTC
CDR3aa: CASSASGGAGDEQFF
d_gene: TRBD2
abundance: NA
j_gene: TRBJ2-1
v_gene: TRBV9

CDR3nt: TGTGCCAGCAGTTACTCTGGACAGGGGGCCGGAGCTTTCTTT
CDR3aa: CASSYSGQGAGAFF
d_gene: TRBD1
abundance: once
j_gene: TRBJ1-1
v_gene: TRBV6-5

CDR3nt: TGTGCCATCAGCATGACTAGCGGGGGCCCTAAAGGGACCCAGTACTTC
CDR3aa: CAISMTSGGPKGTQYF
d_gene: TRBD2
abundance: NA
j_gene: TRBJ2-5
v_gene: TRBV10-3

CDR3nt: TGTGCCTGGAGCCTCAGGGGTTCGGATTCACCCCTCCACTTT
CDR3aa: CAWSLRGSDSPLHF
d_gene: NA
abundance: NA
j_gene: TRBJ1-6
v_gene: TRBV30

CDR3nt: TGTGCCAGCAATAGGGGGTCAGGCAACACTGAAGCTTTCTTT
CDR3aa: CASNRGSGNTEAFF
d_gene: NA
abundance: few
j_gene: TRBJ1-1
v_gene: TRBV6-5

CDR3nt: TGCGCCAGCAGCACTGACAGGGCTGGCGTGACCCAGTACTTC
CDR3aa: CASSTDRAGVTQYF
d_gene: TRBD1
abundance: few
j_gene: TRBJ2-5
v_gene: TRBV5-1

CDR3nt: TGTGCCAGCAGCTTAGTAACTTCTGCCGCGGGCTACACCTTC
CDR3aa: CASSLVTSAAGYTF
d_gene: NA
abundance: NA
j_gene: TRBJ1-2
v_gene: TRBV7-2

CDR3nt: TGTGCCATCAGTCGTAGCGGGGGGTGGACCGGGGAGCTGTTTTTT
CDR3aa: CAISRSGGWTGELFF
d_gene: TRBD2
abundance: NA
j_gene: TRBJ2-2
v_gene: TRBV10-3

CDR3nt: TGTGCCAGCAGCTTCACTTTAGCGGGGGGGAATAATGAGCAGTTCTTC
CDR3aa: CASSFTLAGGNNEQFF
d_gene: TRBD2
abundance: NA
j_gene: TRBJ2-1
v_gene: TRBV7-7

CDR3nt: TGTGCCAGTACGGAACTAGCGGGGCCGAGATGGAATGAGCAGTTCTTC
CDR3aa: CASTELAGPRWNEQFF
d_gene: TRBD2
abundance: NA
j_gene: TRBJ2-1
v_gene: TRBV19

CDR3nt: TGCGCCAGCAGCCCGAGAGTCACAGATACGCAGTATTTT
CDR3aa: CASSPRVTDTQYF
d_gene: NA
abundance: NA
j_gene: TRBJ2-3
v_gene: TRBV4-3

CDR3nt: TGTGCCAGCAGTCCGAGGGGAGGGGAAATTCAGCCCCAGCATTTT
CDR3aa: CASSPRGGEIQPQHF
d_gene: NA
abundance: NA
j_gene: TRBJ1-5
v_gene: TRBV2

CDR3nt: TGTGCCAGCAGCGTGGGACTAAGGCAGGGCACAGATACGCAGTATTTT
CDR3aa: CASSVGLRQGTDTQYF
d_gene: TRBD2
abundance: NA
j_gene: TRBJ2-3
v_gene: TRBV5-8

CDR3nt: TGTGCCAGCAGCGTAGTGGGGAGCACCGGGGAGCTGTTTTTT
CDR3aa: CASSVVGSTGELFF
d_gene: NA
abundance: NA
j_gene: TRBJ2-2
v_gene: TRBV9

CDR3nt: TGTGCCAGCAAGAGGGCCCCTGGGGCCAACGTCCTGACTTTC
CDR3aa: CASKRAPGANVLTF
d_gene: NA
abundance: NA
j_gene: TRBJ2-6
v_gene: TRBV7-6

CDR3nt: TGTGCCAGCAGCTCTGTGTCCCTGAACACTGAAGCTTTCTTT
CDR3aa: CASSSVSLNTEAFF
d_gene: NA
abundance: NA
j_gene: TRBJ1-1
v_gene: TRBV11-2

CDR3nt: TGTGCCAGCAGTGACAGGAACTATGGCTACACCTTC
CDR3aa: CASSDRNYGYTF
d_gene: NA
abundance: once
j_gene: TRBJ1-2
v_gene: TRBV28

CDR3nt: TGTGCCTGGGCCGCGGGAGGTGGGACCTACGAGCAGTACTTC
CDR3aa: CAWAAGGGTYEQYF
d_gene: TRBD2
abundance: NA
j_gene: TRBJ2-7
v_gene: TRBV30

CDR3nt: TGTGCCAGCAGTGAAGAGGAGGCCGGCGGGGATACGCAGTATTTT
CDR3aa: CASSEEEAGGDTQYF
d_gene: NA
abundance: NA
j_gene: TRBJ2-3
v_gene: TRBV2